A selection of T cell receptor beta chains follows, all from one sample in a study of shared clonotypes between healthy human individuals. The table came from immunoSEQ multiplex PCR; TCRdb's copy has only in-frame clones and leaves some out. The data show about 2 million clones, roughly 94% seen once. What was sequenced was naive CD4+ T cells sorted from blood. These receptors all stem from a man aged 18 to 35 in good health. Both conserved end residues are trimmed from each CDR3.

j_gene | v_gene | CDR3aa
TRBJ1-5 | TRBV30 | AWTGGAGQPQH
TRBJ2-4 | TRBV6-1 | ASSLSGIQY
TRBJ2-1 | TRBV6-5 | ASSGVGLGYNEQF
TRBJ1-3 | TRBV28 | ASSARGTLSGNTIY
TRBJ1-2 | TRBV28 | ASSWADLNYGYT
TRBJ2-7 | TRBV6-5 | ASSSTYEQY
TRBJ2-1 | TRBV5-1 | ASSLEGSGGTNEQF
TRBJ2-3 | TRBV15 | ATSRDEGDTQY
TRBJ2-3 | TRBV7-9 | ASSPSGATSTDTQY
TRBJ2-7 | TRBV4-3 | ASSQAPGLGGGEQY
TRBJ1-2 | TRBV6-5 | ASRRGPSYGYT
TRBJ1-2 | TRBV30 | AWRTPGQGNYGYT
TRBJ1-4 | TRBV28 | ASRSIGQGGEKLF
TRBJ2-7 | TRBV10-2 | ASSPFLAGAYEQY
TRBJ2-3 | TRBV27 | ASSLVSGRAVSTDTQY
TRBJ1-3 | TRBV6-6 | ASSSQTPGHGNTIY
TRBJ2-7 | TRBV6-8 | ASSYRDRAGYEQY
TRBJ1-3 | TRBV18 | ASSPGQGSGNTIY
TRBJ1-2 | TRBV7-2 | ASSSGQNYGYT
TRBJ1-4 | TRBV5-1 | ASSAQTGGGEKLF
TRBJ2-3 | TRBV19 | ASSIGTYTDTQY
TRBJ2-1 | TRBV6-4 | ASSGQGAGNEQF
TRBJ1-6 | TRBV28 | ASRPGQHYNSPLH